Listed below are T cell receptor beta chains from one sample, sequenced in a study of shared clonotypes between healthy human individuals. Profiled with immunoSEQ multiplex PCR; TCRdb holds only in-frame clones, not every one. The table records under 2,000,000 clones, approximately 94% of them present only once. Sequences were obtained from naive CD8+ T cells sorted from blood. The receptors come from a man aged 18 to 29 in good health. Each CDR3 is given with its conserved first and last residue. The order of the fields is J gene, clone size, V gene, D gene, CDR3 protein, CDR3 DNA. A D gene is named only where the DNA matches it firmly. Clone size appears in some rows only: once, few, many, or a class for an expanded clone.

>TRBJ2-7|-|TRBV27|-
CASSLSADTYEQYF
TGTGCCAGCAGTTTATCAGCAGATACCTACGAGCAGTACTTC
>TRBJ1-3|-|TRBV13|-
CASSLESTRAGNTIYF
TGTGCCAGCAGCTTAGAATCGACCAGGGCTGGAAACACCATATATTTT
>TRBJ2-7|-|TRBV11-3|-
CASSLASGYEQYF
TGTGCCAGCAGCTTAGCCTCCGGCTACGAGCAGTACTTC
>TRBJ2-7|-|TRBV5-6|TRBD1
CASSFDLAGGPTYEQYF
TGTGCCAGCAGCTTCGATTTGGCAGGGGGCCCCACCTACGAGCAGTACTTC
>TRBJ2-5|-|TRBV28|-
CAAREDETQYF
TGTGCCGCGAGGGAGGACGAGACCCAGTACTTC
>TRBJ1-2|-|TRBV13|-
CASRQGSYGYTF
TGTGCCAGCAGGCAAGGAAGCTATGGCTACACCTTC
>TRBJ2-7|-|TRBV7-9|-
CASSYRPYEQYF
TGTGCCAGCAGCTATAGGCCGTACGAGCAGTACTTC
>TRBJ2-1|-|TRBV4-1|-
CASSSSPGLGEQFF
TGCGCCAGCAGCTCTAGTCCGGGGCTGGGTGAGCAGTTCTTC
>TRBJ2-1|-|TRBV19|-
CASSPDSEGYNEQFF
TGTGCCAGTAGTCCCGACTCAGAGGGCTACAATGAGCAGTTCTTC
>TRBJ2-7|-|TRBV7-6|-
CASSLALEGNEQYF
TGTGCCAGCAGCTTAGCGCTGGAAGGGAACGAGCAGTACTTC
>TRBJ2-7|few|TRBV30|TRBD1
CAWGTASYEQYF
TGTGCCTGGGGGACAGCGTCCTACGAGCAGTACTTC
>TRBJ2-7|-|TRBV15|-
CATSAGTLPYEQYF
TGTGCCACCAGCGCCGGGACGCTCCCCTACGAGCAGTACTTC
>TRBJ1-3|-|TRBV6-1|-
CASSDVPFSGNTIYF
TGTGCCAGCAGTGACGTCCCGTTCTCTGGAAACACCATATATTTT
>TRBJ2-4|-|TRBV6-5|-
CASSLMSGAKNIQYF
TGTGCCAGCAGTCTAATGTCGGGGGCCAAAAACATTCAGTACTTC
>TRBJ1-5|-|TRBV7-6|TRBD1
CASSLADRGHQPQHF
TGTGCCAGCAGCTTAGCGGACAGGGGGCATCAGCCCCAGCATTTT
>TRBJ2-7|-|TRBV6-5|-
CASSSSSYEQYF
TGTGCCAGCAGCTCCAGCTCCTACGAGCAGTACTTC
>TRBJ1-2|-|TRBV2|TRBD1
CASNPQGDYGYTF
TGTGCCAGCAATCCTCAGGGGGACTATGGCTACACCTTC
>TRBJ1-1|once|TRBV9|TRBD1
CASSAGTDDTEAFF
TGTGCCAGCAGCGCAGGGACAGACGACACTGAAGCTTTCTTT
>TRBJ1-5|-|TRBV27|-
CASSNEQPLGNQPQHF
TGTGCCAGCAGTAACGAGCAGCCTCTGGGCAATCAGCCCCAGCATTTT
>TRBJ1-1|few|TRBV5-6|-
CASSLTENTEAFF
TGTGCCAGCAGCTTAACAGAGAACACTGAAGCTTTCTTT
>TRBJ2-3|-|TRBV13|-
CASSLGPGAGTDTQYF
TGTGCCAGCAGCTTAGGCCCGGGGGCAGGCACAGATACGCAGTATTTT
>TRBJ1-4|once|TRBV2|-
CASREDSEWGNEKLFF
TGTGCCAGCAGGGAGGACAGCGAGTGGGGGAATGAAAAACTGTTTTTT
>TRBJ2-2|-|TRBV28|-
CASSWGTGELFF
TGTGCCAGCAGTTGGGGGACCGGGGAGCTGTTTTTT
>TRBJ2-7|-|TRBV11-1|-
CASSFFRGEEQYF
TGTGCCAGCAGCTTTTTTAGGGGTGAAGAGCAGTACTTC
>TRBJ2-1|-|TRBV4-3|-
CASSQDGVDSANNEQFF
TGCGCCAGCAGCCAAGATGGTGTAGACAGCGCAAACAATGAGCAGTTCTTC
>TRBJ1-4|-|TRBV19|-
CASSPMGGAVEKLFF
TGTGCCAGTAGCCCCATGGGTGGGGCAGTGGAAAAACTGTTTTTT
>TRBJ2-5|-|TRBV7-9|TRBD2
CASSPPGLAGGQETQYF
TGTGCCAGCAGCCCCCCCGGACTAGCGGGGGGGCAAGAGACCCAGTACTTC
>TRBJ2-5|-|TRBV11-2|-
CASSSSDGDQETQYF
TGTGCCAGCAGCTCCTCAGACGGAGACCAAGAGACCCAGTACTTC
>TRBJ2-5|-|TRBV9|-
CASSSSGAPETQYF
TGTGCCAGCAGCTCCTCAGGGGCCCCAGAGACCCAGTACTTC
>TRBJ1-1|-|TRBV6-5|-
CASSYGTSTEAFF
TGTGCCAGCAGTTACGGTACGAGCACTGAAGCTTTCTTT
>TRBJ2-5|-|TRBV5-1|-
CASSLERRKMETQYF
TGCGCCAGCAGCTTGGAACGGAGGAAAATGGAGACCCAGTACTTC
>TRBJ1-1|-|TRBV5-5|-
CASSWTGTDYNTEAFF
TGTGCCAGCAGCTGGACCGGGACCGACTATAACACTGAAGCTTTCTTT
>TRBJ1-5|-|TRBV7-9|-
CASSRYGQLGQPQHF
TGTGCCAGCAGCCGATACGGACAGTTAGGACAGCCCCAGCATTTT
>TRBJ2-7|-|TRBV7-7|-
CASSLGAGPSYEQYF
TGTGCTAGCAGCTTAGGGGCAGGTCCCTCCTACGAGCAGTACTTC
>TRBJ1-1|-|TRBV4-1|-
CASSQVDGPGTEAFF
TGCGCCAGCAGCCAAGTGGATGGCCCTGGGACTGAAGCTTTCTTT
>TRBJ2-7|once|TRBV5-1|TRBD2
CASSLLGGLAGAHEQYF
TGCGCCAGCAGCTTGCTAGGAGGACTAGCGGGAGCCCACGAGCAGTACTTC
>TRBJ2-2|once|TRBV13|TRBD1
CASTETGRAGELFF
TGTGCCAGCACCGAGACAGGGCGGGCCGGGGAGCTGTTTTTT
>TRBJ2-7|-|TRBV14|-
CASSPHGQGPVYEQYF
TGTGCCAGCAGCCCCCATGGTCAGGGTCCAGTCTACGAGCAGTACTTC
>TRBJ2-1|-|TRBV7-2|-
CASSPKSSYNEQFF
TGTGCCAGCAGCCCAAAGAGCTCCTACAATGAGCAGTTCTTC
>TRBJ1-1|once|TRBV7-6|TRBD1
CASSSGTAKGNTEAFF
TGTGCCAGCAGCTCCGGGACAGCCAAAGGGAACACTGAAGCTTTCTTT